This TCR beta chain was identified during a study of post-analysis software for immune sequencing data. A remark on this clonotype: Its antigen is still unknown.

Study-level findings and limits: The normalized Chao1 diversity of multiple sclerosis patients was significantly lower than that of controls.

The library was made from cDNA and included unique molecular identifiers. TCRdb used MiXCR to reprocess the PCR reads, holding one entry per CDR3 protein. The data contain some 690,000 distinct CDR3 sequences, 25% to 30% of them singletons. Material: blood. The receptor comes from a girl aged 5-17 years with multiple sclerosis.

The CDR3 bases are TGTGCCAGCAGCCCTGACAGCGGGAGACGGACAGATACGCAGTATTTT. This gives the protein CASSPDSGRRTDTQYF. The chain carries TRBV11-2 and TRBJ2-3, with 8 positions matching TRBD2. The CDR3 length is 16 residues. Germline CDR1 reads SGHAT; CDR2 reads FQNNGV. The V gene end was trimmed by 5 bases and the J gene end by 3 bases; junction bases not matched to a gene: 10.